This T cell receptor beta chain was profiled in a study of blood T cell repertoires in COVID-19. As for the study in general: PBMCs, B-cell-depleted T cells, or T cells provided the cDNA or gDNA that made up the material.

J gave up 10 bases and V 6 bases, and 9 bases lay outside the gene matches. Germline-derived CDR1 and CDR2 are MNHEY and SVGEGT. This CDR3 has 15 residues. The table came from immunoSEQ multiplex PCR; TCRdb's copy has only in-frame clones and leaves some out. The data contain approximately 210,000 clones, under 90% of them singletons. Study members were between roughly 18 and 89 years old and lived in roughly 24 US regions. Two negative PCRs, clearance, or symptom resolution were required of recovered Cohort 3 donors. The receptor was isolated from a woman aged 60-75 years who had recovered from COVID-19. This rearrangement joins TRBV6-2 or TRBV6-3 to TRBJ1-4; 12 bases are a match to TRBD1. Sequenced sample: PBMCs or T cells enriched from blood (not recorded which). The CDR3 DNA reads TGTGCCAGCAGCCCCCCGGGACAGGGGGCAGGAAAACTGTTTTTT. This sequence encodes CASSPPGQGAGKLFF.